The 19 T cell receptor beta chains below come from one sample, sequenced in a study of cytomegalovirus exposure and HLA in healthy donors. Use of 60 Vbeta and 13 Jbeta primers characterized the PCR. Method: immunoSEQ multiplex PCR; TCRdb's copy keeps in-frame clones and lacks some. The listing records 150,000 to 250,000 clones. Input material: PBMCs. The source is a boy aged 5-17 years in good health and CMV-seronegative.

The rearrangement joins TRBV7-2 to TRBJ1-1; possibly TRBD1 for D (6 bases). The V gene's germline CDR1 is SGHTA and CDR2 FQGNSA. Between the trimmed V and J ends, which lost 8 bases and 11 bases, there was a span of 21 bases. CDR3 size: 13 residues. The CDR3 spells CASGGGLTRYAFF. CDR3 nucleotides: TGTGCCAGCGGCGGGGGGCTCACCCGATACGCTTTCTTT.

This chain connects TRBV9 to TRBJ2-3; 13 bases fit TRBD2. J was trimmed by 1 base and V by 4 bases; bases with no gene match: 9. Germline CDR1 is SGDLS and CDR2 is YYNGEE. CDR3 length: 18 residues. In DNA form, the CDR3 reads TGTGCCAGCAGCTTTCGGACTAGCGGGGGATTTGGCACAGATACGCAGTATTTT. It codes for CASSFRTSGGFGTDTQYF.

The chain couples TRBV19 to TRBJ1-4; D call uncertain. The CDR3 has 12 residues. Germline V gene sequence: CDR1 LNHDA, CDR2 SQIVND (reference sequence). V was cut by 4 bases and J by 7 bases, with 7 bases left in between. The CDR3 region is CASSTGFEKLFF. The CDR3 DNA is TGTGCCAGTAGTACGGGGTTTGAAAAACTGTTTTTT.

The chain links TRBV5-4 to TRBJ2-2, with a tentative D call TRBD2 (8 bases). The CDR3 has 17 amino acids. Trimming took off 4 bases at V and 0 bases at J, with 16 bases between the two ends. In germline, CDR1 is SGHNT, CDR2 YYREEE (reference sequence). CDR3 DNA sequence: TGTGCCAGCAGCCCCCGGGGGGGGACAGCGAACACCGGGGAGCTGTTTTTT. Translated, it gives CASSPRGGTANTGELFF.

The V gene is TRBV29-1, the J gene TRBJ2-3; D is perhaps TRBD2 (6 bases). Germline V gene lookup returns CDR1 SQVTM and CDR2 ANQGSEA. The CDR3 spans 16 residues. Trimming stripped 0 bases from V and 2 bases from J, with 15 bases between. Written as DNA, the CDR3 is TGCAGCGTTGAAGACCGGGCTAGGGACTTCACAGATACGCAGTATTTT. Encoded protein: CSVEDRARDFTDTQYF.

CDR3 DNA sequence: TGCAGCGTTTCAGGACTCTACTCTGGAAACACCATATATTTT. It translates to CSVSGLYSGNTIYF. The chain has TRBV29-1 and TRBJ1-3, with D unclear. Germline-derived CDR1 and CDR2 are SQVTM and ANQGSEA. The CDR3 is made up of 14 amino acids. Deletions cut 5 bases from V and 0 bases from J, with 11 bases between.

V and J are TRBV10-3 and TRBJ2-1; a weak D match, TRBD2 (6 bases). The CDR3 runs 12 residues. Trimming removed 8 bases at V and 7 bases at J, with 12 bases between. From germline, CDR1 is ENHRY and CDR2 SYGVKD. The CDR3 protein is CAILGTGNEQFF. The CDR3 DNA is TGTGCCATCTTGGGGACTGGGAATGAGCAGTTCTTC.

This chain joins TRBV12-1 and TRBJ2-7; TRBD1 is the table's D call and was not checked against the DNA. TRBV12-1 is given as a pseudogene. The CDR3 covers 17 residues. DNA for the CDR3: TGTGCCAGCACCCTACCGGAGCCCGGGACAGGGGTCTACGAGCAGTACTTC. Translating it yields CASTLPEPGTGVYEQYF.

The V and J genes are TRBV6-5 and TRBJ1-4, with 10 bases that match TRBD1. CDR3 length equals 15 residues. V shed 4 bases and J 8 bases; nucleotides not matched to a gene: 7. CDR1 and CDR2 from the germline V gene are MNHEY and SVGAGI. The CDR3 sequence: CASSSHGTGEEKLFF. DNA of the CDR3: TGTGCCAGCAGTTCCCACGGGACAGGGGAAGAAAAACTGTTTTTT.

This chain's CDR3 is CASSLRVAQGAKGNTEAFF. CDR3 DNA sequence: TGTGCCAGCAGCCTGCGGGTGGCACAGGGGGCGAAAGGAAACACTGAAGCTTTCTTT. The V and J genes are TRBV7-9 and TRBJ1-1; 9 nucleotides line up with TRBD1. J gave up 2 bases and V 5 bases, and 18 bases lay outside the gene matches. Germline V lookup: CDR1 SEHNR, CDR2 FQNEAQ (reference sequence). The CDR3 is made up of 19 amino acids.

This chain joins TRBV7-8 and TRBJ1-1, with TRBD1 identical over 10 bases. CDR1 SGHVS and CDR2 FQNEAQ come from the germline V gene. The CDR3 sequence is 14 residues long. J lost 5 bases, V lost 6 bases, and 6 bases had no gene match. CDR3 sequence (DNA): TGTGCCAGCAGGTCCGGGACAGGGGAGACTGAAGCTTTCTTT. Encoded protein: CASRSGTGETEAFF. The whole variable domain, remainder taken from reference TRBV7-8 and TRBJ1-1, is GAGVSQSPRYKVAKRGQDVALRCDPISGHVSLFWYQQALGQGPEFLTYFQNEAQLDKSGLPSDRFFAERPEGSVSTLKIQRTQQEDSAVYLCASRSGTGETEAFFGQGTRLTVV.

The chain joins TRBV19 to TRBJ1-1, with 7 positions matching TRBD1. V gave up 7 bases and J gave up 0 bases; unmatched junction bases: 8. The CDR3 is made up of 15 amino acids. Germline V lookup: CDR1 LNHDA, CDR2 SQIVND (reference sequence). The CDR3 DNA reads TGTGCCAGTACTCCCTGGACAGGAATGAACACTGAAGCTTTCTTT. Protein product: CASTPWTGMNTEAFF.

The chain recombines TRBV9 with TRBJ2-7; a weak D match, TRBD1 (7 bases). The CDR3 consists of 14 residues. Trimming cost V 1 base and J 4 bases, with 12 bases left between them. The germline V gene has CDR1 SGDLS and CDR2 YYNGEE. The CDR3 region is CASSVSPGGYEQYF. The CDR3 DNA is TGTGCCAGCAGCGTATCGCCAGGGGGGTACGAGCAGTACTTC.

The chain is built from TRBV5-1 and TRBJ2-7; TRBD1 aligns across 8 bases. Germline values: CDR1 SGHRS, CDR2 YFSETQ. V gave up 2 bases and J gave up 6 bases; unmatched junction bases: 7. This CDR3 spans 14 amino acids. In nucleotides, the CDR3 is TGCGCCAGCAGCTTAGGACAGGGTTCCCCCGAGCAGTACTTC. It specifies CASSLGQGSPEQYF.

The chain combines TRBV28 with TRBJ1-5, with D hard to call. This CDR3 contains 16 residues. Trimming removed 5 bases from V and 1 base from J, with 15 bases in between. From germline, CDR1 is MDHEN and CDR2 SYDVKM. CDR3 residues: CASSPSQVASNQPQHF. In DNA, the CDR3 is TGTGCCAGCAGTCCATCGCAGGTTGCGAGCAATCAGCCCCAGCATTTT.

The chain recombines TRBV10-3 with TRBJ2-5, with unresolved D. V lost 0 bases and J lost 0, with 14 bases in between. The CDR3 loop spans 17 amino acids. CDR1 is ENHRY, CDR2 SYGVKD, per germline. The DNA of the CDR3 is TGTGCCATCAGTGAGTCAACCTTTTACCGGGACCAAGAGACCCAGTACTTC. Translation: CAISESTFYRDQETQYF.

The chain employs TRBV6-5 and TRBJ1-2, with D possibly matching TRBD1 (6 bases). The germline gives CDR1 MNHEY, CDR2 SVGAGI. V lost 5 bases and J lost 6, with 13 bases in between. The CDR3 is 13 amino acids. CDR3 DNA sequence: TGTGCCAGCAGTCCTCGACAGGACGATGGCTACACCTTC. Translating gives CASSPRQDDGYTF.

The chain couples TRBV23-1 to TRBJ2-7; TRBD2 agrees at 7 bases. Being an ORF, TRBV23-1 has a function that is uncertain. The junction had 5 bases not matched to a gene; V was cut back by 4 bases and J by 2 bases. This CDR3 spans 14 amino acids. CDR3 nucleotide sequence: TGCGCCAGCAGTCGGGGGGGGATTCCCTACGAGCAGTACTTC. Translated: CASSRGGIPYEQYF.

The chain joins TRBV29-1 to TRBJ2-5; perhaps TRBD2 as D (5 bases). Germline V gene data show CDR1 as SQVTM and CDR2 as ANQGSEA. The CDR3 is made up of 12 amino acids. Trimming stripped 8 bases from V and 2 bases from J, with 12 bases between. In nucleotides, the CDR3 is TGCAGCATGGGCCCGGGGCAAGAGACCCAGTACTTC. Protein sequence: CSMGPGQETQYF.